This T cell receptor (beta chain) was identified during a study of Ad26.COV2.S vaccination and SARS-CoV-2 variants. Regarding this clone: The antigen remains unidentified. The sample has other DNA sequences that encode this CDR3 too.

General study results and limits: Non-spike TCR breadth did not differ much between vaccine and placebo recipients.

Some clones are missing from TCRdb's copy, which holds only in-frame ones; the method was immunoSEQ multiplex PCR. This sample yields about 350,000 clones, of which roughly 90% are seen a single time; approximately 5.9% belongs to the top ten. As for treatment: roughly 19 received Ad26.COV2.S at low or high dose, single or two shots; several received placebo; per-sample allocation not given. Sample collection was performed on day 63 after the first vaccine or placebo injection. Ad26 vector vaccine expressed Wuhan-strain SARS-CoV-2 spike. V was trimmed by 2 bases and J by 0 bases, leaving 7 bases between them. Germline CDR1 reads SGHRS; CDR2 reads YFSETQ. This CDR3 is 14 amino acids long.

The chain joins TRBV5-1 to TRBJ2-3; D unresolved. Sequenced here: peripheral blood, sampled in a trial of Ad26.COV2.S vaccine versus placebo. The sequence came from a person aged 18-60 years who received the Ad26.COV2.S COVID-19 vaccine or a placebo. The CDR3 DNA follows: TGCGCCAGCAGCTTCCAATCTAGCACAGATACGCAGTATTTT. Translating gives CASSFQSSTDTQYF.